The 32 T cell receptor beta chains given below trace back to one sample, sequenced in a study of regulatory T cells in long-lasting Graves disease. Relying on iRepertoire HTBI primers and Arm-PCR of CDR3 regions, the team built TCR beta libraries. TCRdb redid the calling of the multiplex PCR reads with MiXCR, one entry per CDR3 protein. The sample shows 400,000 to 450,000 distinct CDR3 sequences, 20% to 30% of them seen only once. Time point noted: persistent/refractory GD, antithyroid drugs over 5 years with positive TRAb. RNA isolated from PBMCs was used to make the TCR library. The sequencing used peripheral blood mononuclear cells (PBMCs), collected when the disease was refractory, from a patient treated with antithyroid drugs. These TCRs come from a female donor with Graves disease.

The rearrangement uses TRBV6-5 and TRBJ2-1; 9 bases line up with TRBD2. The CDR3 has 16 amino acids. Looked up from germline, CDR1 is MNHEY and CDR2 is SVGAGI. With V trimmed by 2 bases and J by 1 base, 3 bases remained unmatched. The CDR3 coding sequence is TGTGCCAGCAGTTACGCGGGAGGGTGGTCCTACAATGAGCAGTTCTTC. Translation gives CASSYAGGWSYNEQFF.

The V gene is TRBV20-1, the J gene TRBJ1-3; weak D call: TRBD1 (5 bases). Germline V gene lookup returns CDR1 DFQATT and CDR2 SNEGSKA (reference sequence). This CDR3 is 14 amino acids long. Between the trimmed V and J ends, which lost 6 bases and 0 bases, there was a span of 12 bases. The CDR3 DNA reads TGCAGTGCGGAAACAGGTCGCTCTGGAAACACCATATATTTT. The encoded protein is CSAETGRSGNTIYF.

This clonotype was counted only a few times. This chain connects TRBV30 to TRBJ2-1; D unresolved. The V and J ends lost 4 bases and 10 bases respectively, with 8 bases between them. CDR1 GTSNPN and CDR2 SVGIG come from the germline V gene (reference sequence). This CDR3 has 10 amino acids. CDR3: CAWKSGEQFF. In DNA form, the CDR3 reads TGTGCCTGGAAGAGTGGCGAGCAGTTCTTC.

The gene calls are TRBV6-1 and TRBJ1-5, with 9 nucleotides matching TRBD1. This CDR3 has 16 amino acids. CDR1 is MNHNS, CDR2 SASEGT, per germline. V was clipped by 6 bases and J by 6 bases; unmatched bases: 12. This CDR3 reads CASSDRPGTGIQPQHF. CDR3 coding DNA: TGTGCCAGCAGCGACAGACCCGGGACAGGGATTCAGCCCCAGCATTTT.

This clonotype was recorded a few times. The V gene is TRBV5-1, the J gene TRBJ2-7; possible D gene TRBD1, 6 bases. This CDR3 contains 14 residues. Germline V gene sequence: CDR1 SGHRS, CDR2 YFSETQ. The V end was cut by 0 bases, the J end by 4 bases, with 11 bases between. CDR3 in amino acids: CASSLVRQEYEQYF. The CDR3 DNA reads as TGCGCCAGCAGCTTGGTTCGACAGGAGTACGAGCAGTACTTC.

There are a few counts of this clonotype. The rearrangement links TRBV28 to TRBJ2-5; D is ambiguous. Trimming took off 1 base at V and 8 bases at J, with 5 bases between the two ends. Germline CDR1 and CDR2: MDHEN and SYDVKM. There are 11 residues in the CDR3. The CDR3 spells CASSLYRTQYF. CDR3 DNA sequence: TGTGCCAGCAGTTTATATCGAACCCAGTACTTC.

In nucleotides, the CDR3 is TGTGCCAGCAGCTTAGGGACAATGTTAAACACCGGGGAGCTGTTTTTT. It yields the protein CASSLGTMLNTGELFF. The rearrangement links TRBV7-8 to TRBJ2-2, with D perhaps TRBD1 (5 bases). V was shortened by 1 base and J by 2 bases, with 11 bases between the two germline ends. In germline, CDR1 is SGHVS, CDR2 FQNEAQ. CDR3 size: 16 residues. The full variable domain, with the rest looked up from reference TRBV7-8 and TRBJ2-2, is GAGVSQSPRYKVAKRGQDVALRCDPISGHVSLFWYQQALGQGPEFLTYFQNEAQLDKSGLPSDRFFAERPEGSVSTLKIQRTQQEDSAVYLCASSLGTMLNTGELFFGEGSRLTVL.

In its sample, this clonotype was seen a few times. The chain is built from TRBV9 and TRBJ1-4; D is uncertain. Germline values: CDR1 SGDLS, CDR2 YYNGEE. The V gene lost 0 bases and the J gene lost 8 bases, with 14 bases spanning the gap. The CDR3 extends over 15 amino acids. The CDR3 region is CASSVALGLEEKLFF. As DNA, the CDR3 is TGTGCCAGCAGCGTAGCTCTGGGCTTAGAGGAAAAACTGTTTTTT.

This clonotype was counted only a few times. The chain joins TRBV7-3 to TRBJ2-1; D perhaps matches TRBD1 (5 bases). This CDR3 has 15 amino acids. V was clipped by 6 bases and J by 0 bases, with 12 bases between them. Germline CDR1 reads SGHTA; CDR2 reads FQGTGA. In DNA, the CDR3 is TGTGCCAGCAGTTACCAGGGAAGCTCCTACAATGAGCAGTTCTTC. Encoded protein: CASSYQGSSYNEQFF.

This clonotype has more than one count but fewer than ten. The chain couples TRBV14 to TRBJ2-7; D is possibly TRBD1 or TRBD2 (5 bases each). V dropped 4 bases and J dropped 2 bases, with 15 bases sitting between them. The germline V gene has CDR1 SGHDN and CDR2 FVKESK. This CDR3 comprises 15 residues. CDR3 DNA sequence: TGTGCCAGCAGCCGATCCGGGACCGACGCCTACGAGCAGTACTTC. Translated, it gives CASSRSGTDAYEQYF. Combining the CDR3 with reference TRBV14 and TRBJ2-7 gives the whole variable domain EAGVTQFPSHSVIEKGQTVTLRCDPISGHDNLYWYRRVMGKEIKFLLHFVKESKQDESGMPNNRFLAERTGGTYSTLKVQPAELEDSGVYFCASSRSGTDAYEQYFGPGTRLTVT.

The sample holds many counts of this clonotype. The CDR3 reads CASSFGQGAMNTEAFF. DNA for the CDR3: TGTGCCAGCAGTTTTGGCCAGGGGGCCATGAACACTGAAGCTTTCTTT. The rearrangement joins TRBV28 to TRBJ1-1, with 8 bases matching TRBD1. The CDR3 has 16 amino acids. The J segment lost 0 bases and the V segment lost 3 bases, leaving 6 bases of the junction unmatched. Germline V CDR1 and CDR2: MDHEN, SYDVKM. Based on the CDR3 plus reference TRBV28 and TRBJ1-1, the full variable domain is DVKVTQSSRYLVKRTGEKVFLECVQDMDHENMFWYRQDPGLGLRLIYFSYDVKMKEKGDIPEGYSVSREKKERFSLILESASTNQTSMYLCASSFGQGAMNTEAFFGQGTRLTVV.

This chain uses TRBV20-1 with TRBJ2-5; 10 bases agree with TRBD2. CDR1 is DFQATT, CDR2 SNEGSKA, per germline (reference sequence). The CDR3 has 15 residues. The V and J ends lost 2 bases and 5 bases, in that order; junction bases with no gene match: 8. CDR3 in DNA: TGCAGTGCTAGAACCCGGCGGACTAGCGGTGAGACCCAGTACTTC. It specifies CSARTRRTSGETQYF.

This clonotype came up many times. The chain couples TRBV6-1 to TRBJ1-1; maybe TRBD1 (6 bases). The CDR3 sequence is 12 residues long. From germline, CDR1 is MNHNS and CDR2 SASEGT. The germline V and J ends were trimmed by 6 bases and 8 bases, with 13 bases remaining between them. The CDR3 loop is CASREQGVEAFF. The CDR3 bases are TGTGCCAGCAGGGAACAGGGAGTCGAAGCTTTCTTT.

The V call is TRBV5-1, the J call TRBJ1-3; tentative D call: TRBD1 (6 bases). Germline CDR1 and CDR2: SGHRS and YFSETQ. The V end was cut by 1 base, the J end by 4 bases, with 12 bases between. The CDR3 totals 15 residues. The CDR3 DNA follows: TGCGCCAGCAGCTTGTCGGGGGCGCAAGGAAACACCATATATTTT. It yields the protein CASSLSGAQGNTIYF. Supplemented by reference TRBV5-1 and TRBJ1-3, the full variable domain reads KAGVTQTPRYLIKTRGQQVTLSCSPISGHRSVSWYQQTPGQGLQFLFEYFSETQRNKGNFPGRFSGRQFSNSRSEMNVSTLELGDSALYLCASSLSGAQGNTIYFGEGSWLTVV.

This clonotype was recorded many times. This rearrangement joins TRBV6-9 to TRBJ1-2; TRBD1 might be the D (5 bases). From germline, CDR1 is MNHGY and CDR2 SVAAGI. Between the trimmed V and J ends, which lost 3 bases and 0 bases, there was a span of 11 bases. The CDR3 sequence is 15 residues long. CDR3 region: CASSYSQDPNYGYTF. The CDR3 region has the DNA TGTGCCAGCAGTTACTCACAGGATCCTAACTATGGCTACACCTTC.

This chain joins TRBV12-3 or TRBV12-4 and TRBJ2-7; TRBD2 agrees at 15 bases. Trimming removed 4 bases from V and 10 bases from J; junction bases left unmatched: 5. The CDR3 sequence is 14 residues long. The CDR3 DNA follows: TGTGCCAGCAGTTCCGGACTAGCGGGGGGGCAACAGTACTTC. It specifies CASSSGLAGGQQYF.

This clonotype was observed at least ten times. This chain joins TRBV20-1 and TRBJ2-5, with 9 bases identical to TRBD2. With V trimmed by 2 bases and J by 1 base, 8 bases remained unmatched. The CDR3 consists of 16 residues. Germline lookup yields CDR1 DFQATT and CDR2 SNEGSKA (reference sequence). The CDR3 sequence is CSARPLAGRAQETQYF. The DNA for the CDR3 is TGCAGTGCTAGACCGCTAGCGGGAAGAGCCCAAGAGACCCAGTACTTC.

The chain is built from TRBV20-1 and TRBJ2-3, with 10 nucleotides matching TRBD1. CDR3 length: 16 residues. Germline CDR1 and CDR2: DFQATT and SNEGSKA (reference sequence). V gave up 4 bases and J gave up 1 base; unmatched junction bases: 8. CDR3 sequence reads: CSAKTGGQGGTDTQYF. The CDR3 nucleotides read TGCAGTGCTAAAACCGGCGGACAGGGGGGCACAGATACGCAGTATTTT.

This clonotype occurred a few times. The chain joins TRBV2 to TRBJ2-4; maybe TRBD1 (5 bases). The length of the CDR3 is 14 residues. Germline V CDR1 and CDR2: SNHLY, FYNNEI. V was trimmed by 6 bases and J by 0 bases, leaving 9 bases between them. The CDR3 reads CASRSRVAKNIQYF. CDR3 sequence (DNA): TGTGCCAGCAGGTCCAGGGTAGCCAAAAACATTCAGTACTTC.

This clonotype has at least ten counts. The genes are TRBV28 and TRBJ2-5; 7 nucleotides match TRBD2. Germline V gene lookup returns CDR1 MDHEN and CDR2 SYDVKM. The CDR3 runs 16 residues. The junction had 15 bases not matched to a gene; V was cut back by 1 base and J by 10 bases. The CDR3 here is CASSLLTSGARGDQYF. DNA of the CDR3: TGTGCCAGCAGTTTATTAACTTCCGGGGCCCGGGGGGACCAGTACTTC.

This clonotype was seen many times. The V and J genes are TRBV5-1 and TRBJ1-1, with D perhaps TRBD1 (5 bases). V was pared by 0 bases and J by 6 bases, with 9 bases between. Per the germline V gene, CDR1 is SGHRS and CDR2 is YFSETQ. The CDR3 sequence is 13 residues long. The CDR3 spells CASSLVRDAEAFF. CDR3 nucleotides: TGCGCCAGCAGCTTGGTGCGGGACGCTGAAGCTTTCTTT. The full variable domain, rest sourced from reference TRBV5-1 and TRBJ1-1, is KAGVTQTPRYLIKTRGQQVTLSCSPISGHRSVSWYQQTPGQGLQFLFEYFSETQRNKGNFPGRFSGRQFSNSRSEMNVSTLELGDSALYLCASSLVRDAEAFFGQGTRLTVV.

This clonotype was recorded at least ten times. The rearrangement joins TRBV28 to TRBJ2-5, with TRBD1 matching over 8 bases. The CDR3 covers 14 residues. V lost 5 bases and J lost 4; bases outside the gene matches: 6. Per germline, CDR1 MDHEN and CDR2 SYDVKM. The DNA of the CDR3 is TGTGCCAGCAGTCCCCGGGACAGGTCAGAGACCCAGTACTTC. Its translation is CASSPRDRSETQYF.

The V gene is TRBV28, the J gene TRBJ1-1, with D maybe TRBD1 (5 bases). V was shortened by 10 bases and J by 0 bases, with 15 bases between the two germline ends. This CDR3 is built from 14 residues. The germline V gene has CDR1 MDHEN and CDR2 SYDVKM. CDR3 DNA: TGTGCCACCTCCAAAGGGGCCTTGAACACTGAAGCTTTCTTT. Its protein product is CATSKGALNTEAFF.

The gene calls are TRBV9 and TRBJ2-7, with a possible D match to TRBD2 (6 bases). Trimming shortened V by 0 bases and J by 3 bases, and 10 bases separated the two germline ends. The CDR3 consists of 14 residues. CDR1 and CDR2 (germline): SGDLS, YYNGEE. This chain's CDR3 is CASSVEGSGYEQYF. CDR3 in DNA: TGTGCCAGCAGCGTAGAGGGTAGCGGCTACGAGCAGTACTTC.

J is TRBJ2-3 and V is TRBV29-1; perhaps TRBD1 as D (6 bases). V lost 5 bases to trimming and J lost 2 bases, with 11 bases between them. The CDR3 is 13 amino acids. Per the germline V gene, CDR1 is SQVTM and CDR2 is ANQGSEA. The CDR3 DNA sequence: TGCAGCGTTCGGACAGTTGCCACAGATACGCAGTATTTT. Its protein is CSVRTVATDTQYF.

This clonotype was detected a few times. A much larger clone differs by one base, so this may be a read error. The chain combines TRBV11-1 with TRBJ1-1; D remains unclear. The CDR3 totals 13 residues. V was cut by 5 bases and J by 3 bases, with 10 bases left in between. CDR1 and CDR2 (germline): SGHAT, FQDESV (reference sequence). The CDR3 reads CASSHTVDTEAFF. The CDR3 DNA follows: TGTGCCAGCAGCCACACAGTGGACACTGAAGCTTTCTTT. The whole variable domain, remainder taken from reference TRBV11-1 and TRBJ1-1, is EAEVAQSPRYKITEKSQAVAFWCDPISGHATLYWYRQILGQGPELLVQFQDESVVDDSQLPKDRFSAERLKGVDSTLKIQPAELGDSAMYLCASSHTVDTEAFFGQGTRLTVV.

The DNA for the CDR3 is TGTGCCAGCAGCTTAGGGGCTCCGCCTCAGCCCCAGCATTTT. Its translation is CASSLGAPPQPQHF. The rearrangement uses TRBV7-9 and TRBJ1-5; D is unclear. Trimming left V 1 base short and J 6 bases short, with 10 bases between. Germline lookup yields CDR1 SEHNR and CDR2 FQNEAQ (reference sequence). This CDR3 comprises 14 residues.

This chain uses TRBV7-2 with TRBJ1-3; possible D gene TRBD1, 6 bases. Germline-derived CDR1 and CDR2 are SGHTA and FQGNSA. The V end lost 5 bases, the J end lost 0 bases, and 14 bases lay between the germline ends. The CDR3 loop spans 16 amino acids. The CDR3 sequence: CASSVGGTHSGNTIYF. The DNA for the CDR3 is TGTGCCAGCAGCGTAGGAGGGACACACTCTGGAAACACCATATATTTT.

The rearrangement links TRBV10-3 to TRBJ1-1; the D gene is possibly TRBD1 (5 bases). Germline CDR1 ENHRY, CDR2 SYGVKD. This CDR3 has 15 residues. Trimming left V 2 bases short and J 2 bases short, with 12 bases between. The CDR3 region is CAISERKGHNTEAFF. Written as DNA, the CDR3 is TGTGCCATCAGTGAGAGAAAGGGGCACAACACTGAAGCTTTCTTT.

Ten or more counts support this clonotype. The J gene is TRBJ2-5, the V gene TRBV24-1; D call uncertain. Per the germline V gene, CDR1 is KGHDR and CDR2 is SFDVKD. V lost 2 bases and J lost 2, with 8 bases in between. The CDR3 contains 14 residues. The CDR3: CATSDSGPQETQYF. CDR3 nucleotide sequence: TGTGCCACCAGTGATTCCGGGCCTCAAGAGACCCAGTACTTC.

This chain links TRBV6-1 with TRBJ1-5; no clear D gene. The CDR3 sequence is 13 residues long. CDR1 is MNHNS, CDR2 SASEGT, per germline. With 7 bases removed from V and 6 bases from J, the gap between germline ends came to 13 bases. The CDR3 nucleotides read TGTGCCAGCACCTTACAAATTGGTCAGCCCCAGCATTTT. This gives the protein CASTLQIGQPQHF.

Details on this clonotype: A much larger clone differs by one base, so this may be a read error. J is TRBJ2-7 and V is TRBV12-3 or TRBV12-4, with TRBD1 matching over 7 bases. The CDR3 totals 13 residues. The CDR3 protein is CACSLVTGSEQYF. Here the CDR3 DNA reads TGTGCCTGCAGTTTAGTGACAGGGTCCGAGCAGTACTTC.